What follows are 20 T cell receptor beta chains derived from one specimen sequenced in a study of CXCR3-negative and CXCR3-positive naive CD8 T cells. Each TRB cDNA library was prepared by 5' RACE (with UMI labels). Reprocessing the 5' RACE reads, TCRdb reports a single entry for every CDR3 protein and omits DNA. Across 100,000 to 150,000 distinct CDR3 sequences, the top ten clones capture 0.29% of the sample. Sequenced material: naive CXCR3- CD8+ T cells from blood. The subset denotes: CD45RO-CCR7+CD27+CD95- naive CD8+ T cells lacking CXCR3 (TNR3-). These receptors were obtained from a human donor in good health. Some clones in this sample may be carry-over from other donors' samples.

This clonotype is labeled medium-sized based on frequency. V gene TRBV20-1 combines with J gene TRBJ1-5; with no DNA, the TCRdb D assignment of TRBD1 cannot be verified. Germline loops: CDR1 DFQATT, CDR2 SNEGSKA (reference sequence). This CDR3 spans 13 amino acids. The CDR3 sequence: CSAPDIYGQPQHF.

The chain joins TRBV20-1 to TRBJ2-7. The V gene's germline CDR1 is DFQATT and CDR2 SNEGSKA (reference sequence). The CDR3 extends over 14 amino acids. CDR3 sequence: CSANLGSGSYEQYF.

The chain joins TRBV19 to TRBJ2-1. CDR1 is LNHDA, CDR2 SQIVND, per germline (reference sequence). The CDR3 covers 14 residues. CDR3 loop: CASSGQGLLNEQFF.

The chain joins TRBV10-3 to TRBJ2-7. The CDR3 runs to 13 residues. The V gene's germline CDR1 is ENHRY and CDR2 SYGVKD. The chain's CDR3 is CAIRQAENYEQYF.

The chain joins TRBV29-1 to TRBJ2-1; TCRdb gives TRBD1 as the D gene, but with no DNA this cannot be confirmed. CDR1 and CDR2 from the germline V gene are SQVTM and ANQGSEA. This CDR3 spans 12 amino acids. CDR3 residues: CSAAQGGNEQFF.

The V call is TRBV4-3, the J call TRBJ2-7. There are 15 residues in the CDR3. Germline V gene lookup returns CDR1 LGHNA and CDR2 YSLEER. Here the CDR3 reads CASSQDDEDTYEQYF.

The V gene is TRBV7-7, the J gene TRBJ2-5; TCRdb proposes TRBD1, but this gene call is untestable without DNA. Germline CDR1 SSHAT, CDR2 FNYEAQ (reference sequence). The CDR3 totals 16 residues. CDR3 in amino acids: CASSSTDPTETETQYF.

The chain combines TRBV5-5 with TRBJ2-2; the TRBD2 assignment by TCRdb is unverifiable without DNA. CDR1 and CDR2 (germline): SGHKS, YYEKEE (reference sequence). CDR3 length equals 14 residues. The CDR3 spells CASSPPEGTGELFF.

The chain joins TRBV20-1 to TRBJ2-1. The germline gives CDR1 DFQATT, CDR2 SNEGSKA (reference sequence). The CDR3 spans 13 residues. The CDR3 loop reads CSARLSTYNEQFF.

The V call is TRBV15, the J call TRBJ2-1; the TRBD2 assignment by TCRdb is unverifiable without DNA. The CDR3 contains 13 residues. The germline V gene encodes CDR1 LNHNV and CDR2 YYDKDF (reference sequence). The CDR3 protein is CATSRDHSDEQFF. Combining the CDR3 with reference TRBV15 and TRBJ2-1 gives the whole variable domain DAMVIQNPRYQVTQFGKPVTLSCSQTLNHNVMYWYQQKSSQAPKLLFHYYDKDFNNEADTPDNFQSRRPNTSFCFLDIRSPGLGDTAMYLCATSRDHSDEQFFGPGTRLTVL.

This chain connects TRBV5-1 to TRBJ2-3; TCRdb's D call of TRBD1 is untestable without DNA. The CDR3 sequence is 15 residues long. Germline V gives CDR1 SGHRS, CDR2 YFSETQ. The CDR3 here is CASSTGLRATDTQYF. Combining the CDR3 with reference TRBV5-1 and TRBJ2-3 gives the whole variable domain KAGVTQTPRYLIKTRGQQVTLSCSPISGHRSVSWYQQTPGQGLQFLFEYFSETQRNKGNFPGRFSGRQFSNSRSEMNVSTLELGDSALYLCASSTGLRATDTQYFGPGTRLTVL.

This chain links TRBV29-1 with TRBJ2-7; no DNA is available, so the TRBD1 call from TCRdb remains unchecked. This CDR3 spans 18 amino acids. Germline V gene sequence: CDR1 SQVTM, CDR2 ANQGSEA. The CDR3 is CSVELFDPGAGLNYEQYF.

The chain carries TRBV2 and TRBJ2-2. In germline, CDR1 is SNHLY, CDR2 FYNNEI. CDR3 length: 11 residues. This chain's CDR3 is CASISAGELFF.

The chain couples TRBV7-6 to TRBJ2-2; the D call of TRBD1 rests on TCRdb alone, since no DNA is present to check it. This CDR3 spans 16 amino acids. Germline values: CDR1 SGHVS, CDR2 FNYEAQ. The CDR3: CASSLAGTGLTGELFF.

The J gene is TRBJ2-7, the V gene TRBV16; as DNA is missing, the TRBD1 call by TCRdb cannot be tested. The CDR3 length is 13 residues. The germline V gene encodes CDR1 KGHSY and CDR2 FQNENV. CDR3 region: CASSLETAYEQYF. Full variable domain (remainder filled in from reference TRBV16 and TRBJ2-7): GEEVAQTPKHLVRGEGQKAKLYCAPIKGHSYVFWYQQVLKNEFKFLISFQNENVFDETGMPKERFSAKCLPNSPCSLEIQATKLEDSAVYFCASSLETAYEQYFGPGTRLTVT.

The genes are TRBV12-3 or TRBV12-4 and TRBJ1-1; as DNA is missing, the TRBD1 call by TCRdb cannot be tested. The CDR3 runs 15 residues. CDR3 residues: CASRQPGTDYTEAFF.

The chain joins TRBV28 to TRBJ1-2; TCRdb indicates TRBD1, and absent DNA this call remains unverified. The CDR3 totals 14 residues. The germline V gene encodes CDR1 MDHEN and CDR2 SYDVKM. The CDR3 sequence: CASSPKGGPYGYTF.

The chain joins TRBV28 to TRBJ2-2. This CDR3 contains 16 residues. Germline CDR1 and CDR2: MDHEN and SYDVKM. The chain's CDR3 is CASSLAGYPNTGELFF.

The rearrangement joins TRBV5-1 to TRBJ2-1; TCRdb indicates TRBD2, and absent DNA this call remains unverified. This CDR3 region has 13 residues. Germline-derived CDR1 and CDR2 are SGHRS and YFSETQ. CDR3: CASSERGVYEQFF.

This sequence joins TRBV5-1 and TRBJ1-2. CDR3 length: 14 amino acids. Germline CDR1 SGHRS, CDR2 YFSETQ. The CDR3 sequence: CASSPRGPSYGYTF. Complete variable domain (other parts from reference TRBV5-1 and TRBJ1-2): KAGVTQTPRYLIKTRGQQVTLSCSPISGHRSVSWYQQTPGQGLQFLFEYFSETQRNKGNFPGRFSGRQFSNSRSEMNVSTLELGDSALYLCASSPRGPSYGYTFGSGTRLTVV.